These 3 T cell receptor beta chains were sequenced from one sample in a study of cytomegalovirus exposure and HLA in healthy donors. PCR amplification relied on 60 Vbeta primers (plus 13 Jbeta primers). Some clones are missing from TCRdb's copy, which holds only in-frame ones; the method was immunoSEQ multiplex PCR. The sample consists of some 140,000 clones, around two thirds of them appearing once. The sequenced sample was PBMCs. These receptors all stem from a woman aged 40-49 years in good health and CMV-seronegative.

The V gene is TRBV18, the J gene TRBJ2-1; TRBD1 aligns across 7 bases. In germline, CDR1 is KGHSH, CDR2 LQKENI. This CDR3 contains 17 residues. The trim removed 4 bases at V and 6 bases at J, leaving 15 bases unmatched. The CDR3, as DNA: TGTGCCAGCTCACGCATTGGACAGGTTACCTCGCGCAATGAGCAGTTCTTC. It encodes CASSRIGQVTSRNEQFF. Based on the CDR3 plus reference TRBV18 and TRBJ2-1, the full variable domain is NAGVMQNPRHLVRRRGQEARLRCSPMKGHSHVYWYRQLPEEGLKFMVYLQKENIIDESGMPKERFSAEFPKEGPSILRIQQVVRGDSAAYFCASSRIGQVTSRNEQFFGPGTRLTVL.

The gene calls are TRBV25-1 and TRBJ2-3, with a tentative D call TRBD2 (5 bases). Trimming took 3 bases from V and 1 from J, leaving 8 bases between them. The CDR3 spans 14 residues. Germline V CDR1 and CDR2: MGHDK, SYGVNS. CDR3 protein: CASSDAGRTDTQYF. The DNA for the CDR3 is TGTGCCAGCAGTGACGCGGGCCGCACAGATACGCAGTATTTT.

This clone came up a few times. CDR3 bases: TGTGCCAGCAGCCCCGGGGGGGATACGCAGTATTTT. It yields the protein CASSPGGDTQYF. The V call is TRBV7-2, the J call TRBJ2-3, with 7 bases identical to TRBD2. Trimming at V came to 5 bases and at J to 6 bases, leaving 2 bases not matched to a gene. CDR1 and CDR2 (germline): SGHTA, FQGNSA. The CDR3 runs 12 residues.